The subject of this entry is one TCR beta chain. Antigen specificity is unknown. Sequence at one end of the junction differs from germline and may be a read error. This entry comes from a study of breast tumors, draining lymph nodes, adjacent tissues. Broader study findings: Luminal-like breast cancer showed significantly higher tumor–nontumor repertoire similarity than basal-like. The lymph node origin of tumor T cells was framed as consistent with a hypothesis, not demonstrated. Data fit most tumor T cells coming from lymph node, expanding in tumor.

The lymph nodes were axillary draining lymph nodes from breast cancer patients. MiXCR, applied by TCRdb to the multiplex PCR reads, yields one record per CDR3 protein. There are some 150,000 distinct CDR3 sequences in the sample; approximately 20% occur only once, and around 2.7% lies in the top ten. The sequence was obtained from a female donor with breast cancer. Some clones in this sample may be carry-over from other donors' samples. Sequenced sample: axillary lymph node tissue.

The CDR3 spells CASSLPGTGANVLTF. The CDR3 DNA follows: TGCGCCAGCAGCTTGCCAGGAACTGGGGCCAACGTTCTGACTTTC. The rearrangement uses TRBV5-1 and TRBJ2-6; possible D gene TRBD1, 5 bases. Germline-derived CDR1 and CDR2 are SGHRS and YFSETQ. CDR3 size: 15 residues.